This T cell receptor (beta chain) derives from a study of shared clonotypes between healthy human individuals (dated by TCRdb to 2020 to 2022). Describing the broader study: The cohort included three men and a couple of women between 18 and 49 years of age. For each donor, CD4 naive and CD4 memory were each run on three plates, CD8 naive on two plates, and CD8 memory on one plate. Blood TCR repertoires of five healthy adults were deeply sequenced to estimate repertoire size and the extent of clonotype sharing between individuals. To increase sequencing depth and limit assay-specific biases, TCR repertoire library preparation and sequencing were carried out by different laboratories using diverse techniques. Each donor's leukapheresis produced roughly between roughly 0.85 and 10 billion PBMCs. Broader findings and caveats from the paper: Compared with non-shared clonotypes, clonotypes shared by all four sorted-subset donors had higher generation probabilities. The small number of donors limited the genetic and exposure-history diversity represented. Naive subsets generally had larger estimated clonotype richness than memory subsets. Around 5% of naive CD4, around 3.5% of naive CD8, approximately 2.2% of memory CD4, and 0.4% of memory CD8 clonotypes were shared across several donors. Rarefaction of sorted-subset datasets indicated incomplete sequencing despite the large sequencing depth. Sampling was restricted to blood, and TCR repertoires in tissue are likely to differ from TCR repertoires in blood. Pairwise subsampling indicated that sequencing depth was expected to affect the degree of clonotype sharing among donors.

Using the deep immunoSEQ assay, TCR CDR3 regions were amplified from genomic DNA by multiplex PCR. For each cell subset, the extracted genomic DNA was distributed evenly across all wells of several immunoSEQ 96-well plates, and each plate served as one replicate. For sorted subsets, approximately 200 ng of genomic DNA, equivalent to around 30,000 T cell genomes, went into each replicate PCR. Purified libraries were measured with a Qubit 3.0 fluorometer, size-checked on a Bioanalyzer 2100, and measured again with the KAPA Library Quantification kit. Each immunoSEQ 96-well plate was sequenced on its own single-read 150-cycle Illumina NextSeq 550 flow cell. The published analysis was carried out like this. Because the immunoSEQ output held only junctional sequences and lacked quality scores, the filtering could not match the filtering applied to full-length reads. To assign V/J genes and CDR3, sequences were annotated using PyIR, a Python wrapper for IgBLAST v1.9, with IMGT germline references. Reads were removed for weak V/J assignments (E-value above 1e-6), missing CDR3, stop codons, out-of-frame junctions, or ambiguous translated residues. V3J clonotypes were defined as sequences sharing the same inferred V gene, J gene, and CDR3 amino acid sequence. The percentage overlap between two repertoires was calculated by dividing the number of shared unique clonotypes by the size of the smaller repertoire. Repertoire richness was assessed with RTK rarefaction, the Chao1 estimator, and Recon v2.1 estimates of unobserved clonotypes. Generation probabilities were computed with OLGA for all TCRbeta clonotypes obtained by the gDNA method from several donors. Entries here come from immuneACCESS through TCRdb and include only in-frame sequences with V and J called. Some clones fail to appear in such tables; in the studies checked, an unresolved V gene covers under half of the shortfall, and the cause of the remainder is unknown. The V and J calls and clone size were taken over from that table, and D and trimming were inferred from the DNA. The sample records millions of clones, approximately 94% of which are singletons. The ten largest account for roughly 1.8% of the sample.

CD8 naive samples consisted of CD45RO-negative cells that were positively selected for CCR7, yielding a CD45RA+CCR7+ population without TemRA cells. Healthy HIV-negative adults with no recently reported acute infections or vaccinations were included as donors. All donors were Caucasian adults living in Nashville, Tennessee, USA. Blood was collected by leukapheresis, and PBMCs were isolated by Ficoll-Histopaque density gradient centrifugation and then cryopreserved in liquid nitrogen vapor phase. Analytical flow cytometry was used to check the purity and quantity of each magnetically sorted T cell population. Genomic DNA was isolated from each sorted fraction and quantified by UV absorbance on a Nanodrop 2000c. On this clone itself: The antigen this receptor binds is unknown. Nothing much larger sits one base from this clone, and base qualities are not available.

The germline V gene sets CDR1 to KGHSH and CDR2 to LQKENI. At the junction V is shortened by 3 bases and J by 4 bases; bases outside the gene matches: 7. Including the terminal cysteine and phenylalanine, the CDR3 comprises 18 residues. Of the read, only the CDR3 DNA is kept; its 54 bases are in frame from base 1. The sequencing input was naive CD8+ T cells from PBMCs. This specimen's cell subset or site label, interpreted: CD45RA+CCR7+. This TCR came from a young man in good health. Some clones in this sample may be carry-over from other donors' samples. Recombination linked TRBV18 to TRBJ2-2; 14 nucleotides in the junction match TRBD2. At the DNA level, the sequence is TGTGCCAGCTCACCCCCGGGACTAGCGGGAGTCCTCACCGGGGAGCTGTTTTTT. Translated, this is CASSPPGLAGVLTGELFF.